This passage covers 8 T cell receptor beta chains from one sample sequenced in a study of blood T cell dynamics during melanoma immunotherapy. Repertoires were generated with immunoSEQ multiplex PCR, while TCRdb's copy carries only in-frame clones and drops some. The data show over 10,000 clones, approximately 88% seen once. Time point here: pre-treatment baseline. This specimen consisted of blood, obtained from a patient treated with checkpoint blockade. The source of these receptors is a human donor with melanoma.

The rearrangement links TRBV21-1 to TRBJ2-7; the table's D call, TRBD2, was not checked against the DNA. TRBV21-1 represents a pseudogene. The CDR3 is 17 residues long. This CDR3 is CASSNEGPGLGEVEQYF. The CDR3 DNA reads TGTGCCAGCAGCAACGAGGGCCCGGGACTAGGGGAGGTCGAGCAGTACTTC.

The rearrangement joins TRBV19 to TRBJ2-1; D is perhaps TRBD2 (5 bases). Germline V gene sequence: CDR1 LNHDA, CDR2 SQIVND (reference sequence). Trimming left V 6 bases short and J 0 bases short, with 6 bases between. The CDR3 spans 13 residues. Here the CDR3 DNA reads TGTGCCAGTAGACTAGACTCCTACAATGAGCAGTTCTTC. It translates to CASRLDSYNEQFF. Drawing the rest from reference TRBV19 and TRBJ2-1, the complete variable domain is DGGITQSPKYLFRKEGQNVTLSCEQNLNHDAMYWYRQDPGQGLRLIYYSQIVNDFQKGDIAEGYSVSREKKESFPLTVTSAQKNPTAFYLCASRLDSYNEQFFGPGTRLTVL.

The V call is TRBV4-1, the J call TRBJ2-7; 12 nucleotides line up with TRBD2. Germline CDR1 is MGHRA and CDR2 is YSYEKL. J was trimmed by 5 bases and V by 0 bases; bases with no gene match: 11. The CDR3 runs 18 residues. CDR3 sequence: CASSQDRGRTSGIDEQYF. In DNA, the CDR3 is TGCGCCAGCAGCCAAGATAGGGGTAGGACTAGCGGGATTGACGAGCAGTACTTC.

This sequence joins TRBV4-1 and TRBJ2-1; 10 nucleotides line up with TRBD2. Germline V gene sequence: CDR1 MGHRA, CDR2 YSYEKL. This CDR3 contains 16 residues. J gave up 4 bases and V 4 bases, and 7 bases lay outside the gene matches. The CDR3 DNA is TGCGCCAGCAGCCGACCTAGCGGGAGCGTATACAATGAGCAGTTCTTC. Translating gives CASSRPSGSVYNEQFF.

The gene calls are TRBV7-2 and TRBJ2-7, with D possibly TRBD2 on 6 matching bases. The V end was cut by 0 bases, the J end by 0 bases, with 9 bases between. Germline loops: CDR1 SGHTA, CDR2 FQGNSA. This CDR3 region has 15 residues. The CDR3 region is CASSLAGLSSYEQYF. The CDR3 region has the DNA TGTGCCAGCAGCTTAGCGGGACTTTCCTCCTACGAGCAGTACTTC.

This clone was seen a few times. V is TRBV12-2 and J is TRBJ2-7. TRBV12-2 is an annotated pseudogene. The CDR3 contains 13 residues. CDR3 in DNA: TGTGCAAGTCGCTTCCAGGCGGCCCACGAGCAGTACTTC. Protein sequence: CASRFQAAHEQYF.

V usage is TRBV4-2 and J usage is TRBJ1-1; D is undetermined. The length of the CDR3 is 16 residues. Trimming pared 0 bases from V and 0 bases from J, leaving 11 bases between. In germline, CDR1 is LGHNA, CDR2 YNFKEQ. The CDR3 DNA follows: TGTGCCAGCAGCCAAGATCAGCCGGGATTGAACACTGAAGCTTTCTTT. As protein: CASSQDQPGLNTEAFF.

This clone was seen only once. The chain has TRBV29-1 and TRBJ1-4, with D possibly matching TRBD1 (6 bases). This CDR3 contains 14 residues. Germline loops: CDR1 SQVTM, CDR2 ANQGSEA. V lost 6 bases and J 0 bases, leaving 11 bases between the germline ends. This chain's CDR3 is CSVEQGATNEKLFF. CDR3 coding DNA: TGCAGCGTCGAACAGGGAGCAACTAATGAAAAACTGTTTTTT.